The clone carrying this T cell receptor beta chain was counted a single time. As yet, its antigen is unknown. Per the germline V gene, CDR1 is SNHLY and CDR2 is FYNNEI. The CDR3 loop spans 13 amino acids. V shed 6 bases and J shed 7 bases, with 12 bases lying between them. Sequencing was performed with immunoSEQ multiplex PCR; in TCRdb, only in-frame clones are kept and a portion is missing. The sample has about 17,000 clones, around 86% seen once. This specimen comes from a study of T cell therapy after organ transplantation. Study outcomes and limitations: Endogenous clonotypes not in therapy products appeared after therapy alongside transferred ones. Nonresponders had marked pretherapy clonal expansions and little post-therapy change.

Described time point: 20-29 weeks after completion of therapy. The chain links TRBV2 to TRBJ2-2; D is uncertain. Sequences were derived from CD8+ T cells from blood, sampled after autologous CMV-specific T cell therapy. This clonotype was obtained from a human patient who had received a solid organ transplant and had CMV disease. Some T cells may originate from the graft donor. This CDR3 reads CASRADRVGELFF. In DNA, the CDR3 is TGTGCCAGCAGGGCAGACCGGGTCGGGGAGCTGTTTTTT.